Detailed here is one T cell receptor (beta chain). These data belong to a study of blood T cell repertoires in COVID-19. The overall study: The study drew acute and convalescent COVID-19 samples from the United States, Italy and Spain. T cells, B-cell-depleted T cells, or PBMCs supplied cDNA or gDNA.

Original methodology: Researchers report that nucleated cell counts were estimated from reference gene primer amplification. TCRdb keeps only in-frame clones here, not all; method: immunoSEQ multiplex PCR. That table supplies the V and J calls and clone size; D and trimming were determined from the DNA. The table records more than 150,000 clones, 85% to 90% of them present only once. Germline-derived CDR1 and CDR2 are MNHNY and SVGAGI (reference sequence). Trimming took off 2 bases at V and 7 bases at J, with 11 bases between the two ends. The CDR3 contains 13 residues. The sequence came from a man between 50 and 59 years old with active or convalescent COVID-19. The J gene is TRBJ1-2, the V gene TRBV6-6; unclear D gene. The sample taken for sequencing was peripheral blood. Here the CDR3 reads CASSYESGFGYTF. The CDR3 nucleotides read TGTGCCAGCAGTTACGAGTCCGGGTTTGGCTACACCTTC.